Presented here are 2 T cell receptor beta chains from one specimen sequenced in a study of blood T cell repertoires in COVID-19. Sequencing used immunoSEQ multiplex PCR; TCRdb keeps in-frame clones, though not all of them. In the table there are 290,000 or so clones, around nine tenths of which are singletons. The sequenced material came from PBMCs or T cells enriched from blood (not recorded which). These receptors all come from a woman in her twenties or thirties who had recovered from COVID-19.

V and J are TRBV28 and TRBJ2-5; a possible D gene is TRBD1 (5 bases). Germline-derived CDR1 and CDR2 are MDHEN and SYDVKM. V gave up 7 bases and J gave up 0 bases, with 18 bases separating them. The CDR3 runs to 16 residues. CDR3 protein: CASIKGATLYQETQYF. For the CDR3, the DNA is TGTGCCAGCATCAAAGGGGCTACCTTGTACCAAGAGACCCAGTACTTC.

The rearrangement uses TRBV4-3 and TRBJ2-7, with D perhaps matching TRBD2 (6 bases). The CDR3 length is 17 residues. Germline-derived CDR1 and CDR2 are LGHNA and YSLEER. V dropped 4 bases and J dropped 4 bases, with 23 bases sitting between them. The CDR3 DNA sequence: TGCGCCAGCAGCCCCACCTGGGCAGGGCAAGCGGGTTACGAGCAGTACTTC. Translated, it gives CASSPTWAGQAGYEQYF.